This T cell receptor beta chain was retrieved from a study of OX40 agonist ivuxolimab in advanced cancers. With respect to this clone: Its antigen remains unidentified.

The junction had 6 bases not matched to a gene; V was cut back by 8 bases and J by 1 base. Germline-derived CDR1 and CDR2 are ENHRY and SYGVKD. This CDR3 region has 14 residues. Method: immunoSEQ multiplex PCR; TCRdb's copy keeps in-frame clones and lacks some. This sample yields about 24,000 clones, of which roughly 84% are seen a single time; roughly 15% belongs to the top ten. Whole-study findings and limits: Partly responding patients at 0.1-3.0 mg/kg showed some of the smallest clonal expansion. The specificity for antigen of the expanded peripheral T cells was not determined.

This TCR came from an adult with an advanced solid tumor such as melanoma, head and neck, liver or kidney cancer. This chain uses TRBV10-3 with TRBJ2-5; 8 bases match TRBD2. This specimen consisted of CD4+ or CD8+ T cells sorted from blood, obtained in a trial of the OX40 agonist ivuxolimab. As DNA, the CDR3 is TGTGCCATCGCTCCGGGGGGGCCCCAAGAGACCCAGTACTTC. Translating it yields CAIAPGGPQETQYF.